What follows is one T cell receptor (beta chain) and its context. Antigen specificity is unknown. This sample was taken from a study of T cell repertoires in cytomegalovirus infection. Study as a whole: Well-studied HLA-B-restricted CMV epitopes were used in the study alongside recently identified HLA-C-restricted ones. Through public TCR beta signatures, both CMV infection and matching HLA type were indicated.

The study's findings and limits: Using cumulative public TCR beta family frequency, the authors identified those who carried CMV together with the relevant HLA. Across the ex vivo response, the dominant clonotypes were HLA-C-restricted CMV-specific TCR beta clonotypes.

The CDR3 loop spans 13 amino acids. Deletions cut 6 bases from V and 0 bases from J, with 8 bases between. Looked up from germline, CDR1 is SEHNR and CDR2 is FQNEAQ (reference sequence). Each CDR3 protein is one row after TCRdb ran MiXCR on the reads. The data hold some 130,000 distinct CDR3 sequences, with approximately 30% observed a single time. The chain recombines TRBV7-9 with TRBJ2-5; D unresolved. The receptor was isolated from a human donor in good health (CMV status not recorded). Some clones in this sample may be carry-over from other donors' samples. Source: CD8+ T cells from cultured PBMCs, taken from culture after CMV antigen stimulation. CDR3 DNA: TGTGCCAGCAGATCCGGAGACCAAGAGACCCAGTACTTC. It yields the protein CASRSGDQETQYF.